The clone carrying this T cell receptor beta chain was observed many times. What it binds is not known. The source of the sample is a study of Graves' ophthalmopathy and Graves' hyperthyroidism. Overall study results and limits: Ophthalmopathy cases were distinguished from stable hyperthyroidism by a 13-signature model, reaching about 91% sensitivity and around 80% specificity. The model achieved about 67% sensitivity and 72.22% specificity for ophthalmopathy progression. Blood also carried most expanded thyroid clonotypes exceeding 0.001 frequency.

Exclusion applied to patients with other autoimmune diseases, uncontrolled infections, pregnancy or lactation. Amplified TCR beta CDR3 regions were obtained using RNA transcripts as template. After a first-round RT-PCR with HTBI primers, a second-round multiplex PCR was run. TCRdb analysed the multiplex PCR reads with MiXCR anew, one entry per CDR3 protein. The data contain some 1.1 million distinct CDR3 sequences, roughly 35% of them singletons. Germline-derived CDR1 and CDR2 are SGHAT and FQNNGV. The germline V and J ends were trimmed by 5 bases and 2 bases, with 12 bases remaining between them. The CDR3 spans 14 residues.

V gene TRBV11-2 combines with J gene TRBJ1-2; maybe TRBD1 (5 bases). Sequenced input: peripheral blood or thyroid tissue (not recorded which). The receptor's source is an adult man with Graves' hyperthyroidism. The CDR3 region is CASSPRWGNYGYTF. CDR3 DNA sequence: TGTGCCAGCAGCCCGAGATGGGGGAACTATGGCTACACCTTC.